The clone carrying this TCR beta chain appeared a few times. Its antigen is not known. All patients were mismatch repair deficient, assessed by either PCR or immunohistochemistry. TCR sequencing covered a few patients who responded to pembrolizumab. The data were obtained in a study of PD-1 blockade in mismatch repair-deficient tumors. General observations from the study: After pembrolizumab, tumor-resident clones rose rapidly, then generally contracted before radiologic responses.

Sequenced by immunoSEQ multiplex PCR; TCRdb stores in-frame clones only, minus some. This sample carries about 100,000 clones, over 65% of them seen once, and the ten largest clones take around 5.8%. The ends were cut back, 3 bases at V and 1 base at J, with 13 bases in the middle. The V gene's germline CDR1 is SGHNT and CDR2 YYREEE (reference sequence). This CDR3 spans 15 amino acids. The source of this sequence is an adult with mismatch repair-deficient cancer. This chain connects TRBV5-4 to TRBJ1-2; tentatively, D is TRBD1 (5 bases). This specimen consisted of peripheral blood, obtained 30 to 36 weeks after starting pembrolizumab. For the CDR3, the DNA is TGTGCCAGCAGCTGGGGATCAGGGAGTAACTATGGCTACACCTTC. Amino acid sequence: CASSWGSGSNYGYTF.